One T cell receptor beta chain is described in this entry. What it binds is unknown. A read error may explain this, as a much larger clone is one base away. Here the CDR3 omits its conserved ending phenylalanine or tryptophan, so a read error is the likely source. A modified ARM-PCR protocol with three rounds of nested PCR amplified TCRbeta. TCRdb reanalysed the multiplex PCR reads using MiXCR and keeps one entry per CDR3 protein. Of approximately 120,000 distinct CDR3 sequences in the sample, about 61% were seen once. The data derive from a study of tumor and adjacent non-tumor tissue in lung cancer. Germline-derived CDR1 and CDR2 are KGHSH and LQKENI. Trimming took off 4 bases at V and 1 base at J, with 7 bases between the two ends. This CDR3 has 13 amino acids. The study, taken as a whole, reports: Tumor tissue had significantly higher TCR diversity than normal lung.

No cell sorting was done before RNA was extracted from the tissue. This non-tumor lung sample came from over 3 cm beyond the tumor edge. Sequenced: distant non-tumor lung tissue. The clonotype originates from a man aged 55-75 years with non-small cell lung cancer. V and J are TRBV18 and TRBJ2-5; no reliable D call. CDR3 sequence reads: CASSLSLQETQYI. CDR3 DNA: TGTGCCAGCTCACTTTCCCTCCAAGAGACCCAGTACATC.